This T cell receptor beta chain was documented in a study of blood T cell repertoires in COVID-19. Overall study: The United States, Italy and Spain supplied acute and convalescent COVID-19 samples. In each case, the material was cDNA or gDNA derived from T cells, B-cell-depleted T cells, or PBMCs.

Source study methods: Using reference gene primer amplification, nucleated cell counts were estimated. The method was immunoSEQ multiplex PCR; TCRdb's version includes in-frame clones alone and lacks a portion of them. From that table come the V and J calls and clone size; the DNA was used to work out D and trimming. Of under 100,000 clones in the sample, roughly 80% are singletons; the top ten hold roughly 23%. Germline V gene lookup returns CDR1 MDHEN and CDR2 SYDVKM. This CDR3 contains 13 residues. Trimming pared 2 bases from V and 4 bases from J, leaving 8 bases between. This chain connects TRBV28 to TRBJ1-1; the D is unclear. This TCR was sampled from a man at least 80 years old with active or convalescent COVID-19. The sample consisted of peripheral blood. CDR3 coding DNA: TGTGCCAGCAGTTTAACACTAGGCACTGAAGCTTTCTTT. Translated, it gives CASSLTLGTEAFF.